Each of the 17 T cell receptor beta chains below was sequenced from the same sample in a study of cytomegalovirus exposure and HLA in healthy donors. The PCR made use of 60 Vbeta and 13 Jbeta primers. Assay: immunoSEQ multiplex PCR; the TCRdb copy retains only in-frame clones and omits some. There are 150,000 to 200,000 clones in the sample; roughly 82% occur only once, and approximately 1.5% lies in the top ten. Sequenced: PBMCs. Receptors originate from a man aged 35 to 55 in good health and CMV-seronegative.

The chain links TRBV2 to TRBJ2-7; the D is unclear. V shed 7 bases and J shed 5 bases, with 12 bases lying between them. CDR1 is SNHLY, CDR2 FYNNEI, per germline. This CDR3 has 12 residues. CDR3 sequence reads: CASIKSGDEQYF. CDR3 bases: TGTGCCAGCATAAAGAGTGGAGACGAGCAGTACTTC. Full variable domain (outside the CDR3, taken from reference TRBV2 and TRBJ2-7): EPEVTQTPSHQVTQMGQEVILRCVPISNHLYFYWYRQILGQKVEFLVSFYNNEISEKSEIFDDQFSVERPDGSNFTLKIRSTKLEDSAMYFCASIKSGDEQYFGPGTRLTVT.

This clone was detected a few times. The rearrangement joins TRBV10-2 to TRBJ1-5; 8 bases are a match to TRBD1. The CDR3 sequence is 19 residues long. V gave up 10 bases and J gave up 4 bases; unmatched junction bases: 24. From germline, CDR1 is WSHSY and CDR2 SAAADI. The CDR3 loop reads CAITPRGQGAYFGNQPQHF. The CDR3 DNA sequence: TGCGCCATTACCCCACGAGGGCAGGGGGCTTATTTTGGGAATCAGCCCCAGCATTTT.

The genes are TRBV7-8 and TRBJ1-4; D gene unclear. The CDR3 extends over 15 amino acids. V was shortened by 7 bases and J by 3 bases, with 15 bases between the two germline ends. Germline CDR1 reads SGHVS; CDR2 reads FQNEAQ. CDR3 residues: CASTPYSDSNEKLFF. CDR3 sequence (DNA): TGTGCCAGCACCCCCTACTCTGACTCTAATGAAAAACTGTTTTTT.

The rearrangement links TRBV12-2 to TRBJ2-7; the D call TRBD1 from the table was never checked on the DNA. TRBV12-2 is classified as a pseudogene. The CDR3 is 18 amino acids. CDR3 sequence reads: CASLLRTGGPSSSYEQYF. Here the CDR3 DNA reads TGTGCAAGTCTCTTACGGACAGGGGGCCCCTCGAGCTCCTACGAGCAGTACTTC.

The chain recombines TRBV7-9 with TRBJ1-2, with D possibly being TRBD1 (5 bases). V was clipped by 2 bases and J by 8 bases, with 21 bases between them. From germline, CDR1 is SEHNR and CDR2 FQNEAQ (reference sequence). The CDR3 has 16 residues. CDR3 sequence: CASSLFTPRAPKGYTF. CDR3 bases: TGTGCCAGCAGCTTATTCACCCCCAGGGCCCCTAAGGGCTACACCTTC.

The V and J genes are TRBV28 and TRBJ2-1, with unresolved D. Germline-derived CDR1 and CDR2 are MDHEN and SYDVKM. Trimming left V 5 bases short and J 10 bases short, with 12 bases between. The CDR3 loop spans 12 amino acids. The CDR3 is CASSLSGGEQFF. For the CDR3, the DNA is TGTGCCAGCAGTCTGTCGGGTGGGGAGCAGTTCTTC.

The chain recombines TRBV9 with TRBJ2-5; 8 nucleotides agree with TRBD2. V shed 3 bases and J 1 base; nucleotides not matched to a gene: 2. This CDR3 comprises 14 residues. CDR1 and CDR2 (germline): SGDLS, YYNGEE. CDR3 sequence reads: CASSAGRAQETQYF. The CDR3 DNA sequence: TGTGCCAGCAGCGCCGGGAGGGCCCAAGAGACCCAGTACTTC.

This CDR3 reads CASMSQGTGYNSPLHF. CDR3 bases: TGTGCCAGTATGAGTCAAGGGACAGGGTATAATTCACCCCTCCACTTT. The genes are TRBV19 and TRBJ1-6, with 9 bases aligning to TRBD1. Per germline, CDR1 LNHDA and CDR2 SQIVND (reference sequence). The CDR3 totals 16 residues. V was clipped by 7 bases and J by 4 bases; unmatched bases: 8.

The rearrangement uses TRBV28 and TRBJ2-3, with 9 nucleotides matching TRBD2. Germline CDR1 reads MDHEN; CDR2 reads SYDVKM. This CDR3 region has 14 residues. Trimming removed 6 bases from V and 4 bases from J; junction bases left unmatched: 5. CDR3 amino acids: CASSPAGGSDTQYF. DNA for the CDR3: TGTGCCAGCAGCCCAGCGGGAGGCTCAGATACGCAGTATTTT.

This sequence joins TRBV15 and TRBJ2-4; 12 nucleotides line up with TRBD1. V shed 0 bases, J shed 8 bases, and the junction held 5 bases outside the gene matches. Germline loops: CDR1 LNHNV, CDR2 YYDKDF (reference sequence). The CDR3 is 16 residues long. The CDR3 reads CATSRDKGTGGDIQYF. CDR3 DNA: TGTGCCACCAGCAGAGATAAAGGGACAGGGGGCGACATTCAGTACTTC.

The chain recombines TRBV7-9 with TRBJ2-4; D not resolved. CDR1 is SEHNR and CDR2 is FQNEAQ in the germline V gene (reference sequence). This CDR3 is built from 11 residues. V lost 3 bases and J lost 6, with 3 bases in between. The CDR3 sequence: CASSFINIQYF. CDR3 nucleotide sequence: TGTGCCAGCAGCTTTATAAACATTCAGTACTTC.

The V gene is TRBV5-1, the J gene TRBJ2-7, with TRBD1 matching 7 bases. The V segment lost 2 bases and the J segment 0 bases; nucleotides outside the gene matches: 5. The CDR3 totals 15 residues. The germline gives CDR1 SGHRS, CDR2 YFSETQ. The CDR3: CASSLSRDSSYEQYF. DNA for the CDR3: TGCGCCAGCAGCTTAAGTCGGGACAGCTCCTACGAGCAGTACTTC.

In its sample, this clone was seen once. V and J are TRBV18 and TRBJ1-1; 8 positions agree with TRBD1. Losses at the gene ends were 3 bases for V and 0 bases for J; bases not matched to a gene: 3. The CDR3 consists of 15 residues. Germline-derived CDR1 and CDR2 are KGHSH and LQKENI. The CDR3 sequence is CASSPSTGVNTEAFF. In DNA, the CDR3 is TGTGCCAGCTCACCTTCGACAGGGGTGAACACTGAAGCTTTCTTT.

J is TRBJ1-2 and V is TRBV28; a possible D gene is TRBD1 (5 bases). The CDR3 is made up of 13 amino acids. V was cut by 8 bases and J by 2 bases, with 12 bases left in between. Germline V gene data show CDR1 as MDHEN and CDR2 as SYDVKM. The CDR3 protein is CASDGAPNYGYTF. The CDR3 nucleotides are TGTGCCAGCGATGGGGCCCCCAACTATGGCTACACCTTC.

V is TRBV4-1 and J is TRBJ2-7; TRBD1 is a possible D gene (5 bases). The germline V gene has CDR1 MGHRA and CDR2 YSYEKL. V dropped 1 base and J dropped 5 bases, with 12 bases sitting between them. CDR3 length equals 14 residues. CDR3 nucleotide sequence: TGCGCCAGCAGCCAAGTCCAGGGCGGAAACGAGCAGTACTTC. Residues: CASSQVQGGNEQYF.

This clone appeared a single time. The chain carries TRBV5-1 and TRBJ2-1; 11 nucleotides match TRBD2. The CDR3 sequence is 16 residues long. V trimming: 0 bases; J trimming: 3 bases; junction bases outside the gene matches: 2. Germline V gene sequence: CDR1 SGHRS, CDR2 YFSETQ. CDR3 bases: TGCGCCAGCAGCTTGGGACTAGCGGGATACTACAATGAGCAGTTCTTC. It codes for CASSLGLAGYYNEQFF.

The table lists this clone with a few counts. V usage is TRBV6-6 and J usage is TRBJ2-7, with 13 nucleotides matching TRBD2. CDR1 and CDR2 (germline): MNHNY, SVGAGI (reference sequence). CDR3 size: 15 residues. The V and J ends lost 6 bases and 7 bases, in that order; junction bases with no gene match: 9. In DNA, the CDR3 is TGTGCCAGCAGCGGGACTAGCGGGATAACCTGGGAGCAGTACTTC. It is translated as CASSGTSGITWEQYF.